The subject of this entry is one T cell receptor beta chain. V lost 1 base, J lost 0 bases, and 13 bases lay in between. CDR1 DFQATT and CDR2 SNEGSKA come from the germline V gene (reference sequence). This CDR3 contains 16 residues. This sample is drawn from a study of regulatory T cells in long-lasting Graves disease. Time point specified: newly diagnosed GD, antithyroid drugs for less than 3 months. The authors made the TCR library using RNA they extracted from PBMCs. With iRepertoire HTBI primers and Arm-PCR of CDR3 regions, TCR beta libraries were built. TCRdb used MiXCR to reprocess the multiplex PCR reads, holding one entry per CDR3 protein. Seen here are fewer than 650,000 distinct CDR3 sequences, about 15% observed once, and the top ten hold approximately 18%. These data also featured in a second study, about T cells in Graves' hyperthyroidism and ophthalmopathy.

The clonotype comes from a woman younger than 45 with Graves disease. Sequencing was performed on peripheral blood mononuclear cells (PBMCs), taken at new diagnosis, from a patient treated with antithyroid drugs. V is TRBV20-1 and J is TRBJ2-1; D is possibly TRBD1 (6 bases). This chain's CDR3 is CSARGGLGSSYNEQFF. The CDR3 bases are TGCAGTGCTAGAGGGGGGCTAGGTAGCTCCTACAATGAGCAGTTCTTC.